This T cell receptor (beta chain) came from a study of metastatic and nonmetastatic thyroid tumors. Study context: The authors compared repertoires across blood and tumor or nodule tissue from malignant and benign thyroid patients. Study results and limitations: Malignant tumors reportedly showed significantly higher TCR beta diversity than benign nodules in both blood and tumor.

This clone appeared many times. Its target is unknown. Germline CDR1 and CDR2: PRHDT and FYEKMQ (reference sequence). With 5 bases removed from V and 2 bases from J, the gap between germline ends came to 17 bases. The CDR3 length is 16 residues. Patients underwent thyroid surgery, and none had received any treatment before it. Per the authors' pipeline: Built for papillary thyroid cancer, a distant-metastasis classifier drew on CDR3 differences across clinicopathological groups. TCRdb re-processed the PCR reads through MiXCR. The V and J calls follow TCRdb's processing rather than the paper's. There are tens of thousands of clones in the sample; less than 20% occur only once, and 9.5% to 15% lies in the top ten.

Sequenced sample: blood. The source of this sequence is a female donor with papillary thyroid cancer or a benign thyroid nodule (not recorded which). Some clones in this sample may be carry-over from other donors' samples. The chain joins TRBV13 to TRBJ2-3; D unclear. Here the CDR3 reads CASSQSEVPPTDTQYF. For the CDR3, the DNA is TGTGCCAGCAGCCAGAGCGAAGTCCCTCCCACAGATACGCAGTATTTT. The entire variable domain, with the rest obtained from reference TRBV13 and TRBJ2-3, is as follows: AAGVIQSPRHLIKEKRETATLKCYPIPRHDTVYWYQQGPGQDPQFLISFYEKMQSDKGSIPDRFSAQQFSDYHSELNMSSLELGDSALYFCASSQSEVPPTDTQYFGPGTRLTVL.